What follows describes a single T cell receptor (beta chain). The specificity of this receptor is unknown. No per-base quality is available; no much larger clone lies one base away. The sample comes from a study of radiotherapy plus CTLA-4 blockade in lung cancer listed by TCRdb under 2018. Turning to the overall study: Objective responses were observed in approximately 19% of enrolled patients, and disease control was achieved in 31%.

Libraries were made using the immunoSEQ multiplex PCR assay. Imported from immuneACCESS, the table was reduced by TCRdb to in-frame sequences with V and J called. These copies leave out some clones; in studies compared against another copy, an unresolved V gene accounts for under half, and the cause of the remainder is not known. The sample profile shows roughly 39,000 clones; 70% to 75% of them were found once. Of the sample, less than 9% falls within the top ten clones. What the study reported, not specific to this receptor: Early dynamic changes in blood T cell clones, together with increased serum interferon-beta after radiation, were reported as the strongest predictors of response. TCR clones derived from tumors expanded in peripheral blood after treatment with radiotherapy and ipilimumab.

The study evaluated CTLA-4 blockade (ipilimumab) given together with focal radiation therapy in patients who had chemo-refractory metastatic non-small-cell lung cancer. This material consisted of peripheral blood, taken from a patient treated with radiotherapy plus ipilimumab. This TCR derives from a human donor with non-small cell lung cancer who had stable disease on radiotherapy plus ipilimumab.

Here the CDR3 is given as CASSIFAGDTEAFF. The sequenced DNA is TGTGCCAGTAGTATTTTCGCAGGCGACACTGAAGCTTTCTTT. The sequence joins TRBV19 to TRBJ1-1; the D gene remains uncertain. The CDR3 holds 14 amino acids from the cysteine to the phenylalanine. Of the read, only the CDR3 DNA is kept; its 42 bases are in frame from base 1. The germline V gene (reference sequence) provides CDR1 LNHDA and CDR2 SQIVND. The trim is 3 bases for V and 3 bases for J, with a gap of 11 bases between the germline ends.